This TCR beta chain was recovered during a study of PD-1 blockade in classical Hodgkin lymphoma. Study-wide background: Patients were administered nivolumab (3 mg/kg intravenously) every 2 weeks.

Method: immunoSEQ multiplex PCR; TCRdb's copy keeps in-frame clones and lacks some. The sample has 40,000 to 45,000 clones, approximately 78% seen once; the top ten hold 13%. V shed 0 bases and J shed 2 bases, with 1 base lying between them. Germline assignment: CDR1 SGHKS and CDR2 YYEKEE (reference sequence). The CDR3 contains 12 residues. Each of the patients experienced relapse following autologous stem cell transplantation, and their brentuximab vedotin exposure differed. The genes are TRBV5-5 and TRBJ2-3, with D hard to call. Sequencing used peripheral blood mononuclear cells (PBMCs), obtained at baseline. The receptor's source is a human donor with classical Hodgkin lymphoma. Written as DNA, the CDR3 is TGTGCCAGCAGCTTGGACACAGATACGCAGTATTTT. This translates into CASSLDTDTQYF.